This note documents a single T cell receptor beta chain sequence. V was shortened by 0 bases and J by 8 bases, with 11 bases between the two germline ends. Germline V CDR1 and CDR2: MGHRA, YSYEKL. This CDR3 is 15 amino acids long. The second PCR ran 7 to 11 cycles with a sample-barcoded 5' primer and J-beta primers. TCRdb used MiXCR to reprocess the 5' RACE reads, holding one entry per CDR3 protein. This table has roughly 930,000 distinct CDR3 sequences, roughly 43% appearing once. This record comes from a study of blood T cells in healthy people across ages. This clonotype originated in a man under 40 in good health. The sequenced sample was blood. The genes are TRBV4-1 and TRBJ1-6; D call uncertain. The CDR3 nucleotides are TGCGCCAGCAGCCAAGATCCGGGTCGGGATTCACCCCTCCACTTT. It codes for CASSQDPGRDSPLHF.